This T cell receptor (beta chain) was sequenced for a study of T cell changes during pregnancy in multiple sclerosis. Looked up from germline, CDR1 is MNHEY and CDR2 is SMNVEV (reference sequence). V shed 4 bases and J 4 bases; nucleotides not matched to a gene: 6. The CDR3 extends over 15 amino acids. TCRdb keeps only in-frame clones here, not all; method: immunoSEQ multiplex PCR. The table includes about 50,000 clones, 80% to 95% detected once. The rearrangement joins TRBV27 to TRBJ2-3; 9 nucleotides agree with TRBD2. The sequence was collected from a female donor with multiple sclerosis, enrolled in a pregnancy study. The sequenced sample was CD4+ T cells from peripheral blood mononuclear cells, obtained in the second trimester of pregnancy. CDR3 in amino acids: CASSSGLAGADTQYF. CDR3 DNA sequence: TGTGCCAGCAGTTCGGGACTAGCAGGTGCAGATACGCAGTATTTT.